What follows are 9 T cell receptor beta chains derived from one specimen sequenced in a study of OX40 agonist ivuxolimab in advanced cancers. Clones were read by immunoSEQ multiplex PCR, and TCRdb kept only the in-frame ones, dropping some. The sample consists of around 79,000 clones, under 95% of them appearing once. Sequenced material: CD4+ or CD8+ T cells sorted from blood, taken in a trial of the OX40 agonist ivuxolimab. The source is an adult with an advanced solid tumor such as melanoma, head and neck, liver or kidney cancer.

V gene TRBV6-4 combines with J gene TRBJ2-3, with no clear D. This CDR3 is 14 amino acids long. The germline V gene has CDR1 MRHNA and CDR2 SNTAGT. Trimming shortened V by 6 bases and J by 2 bases, and 12 bases separated the two germline ends. In DNA, the CDR3 is TGTGCCAGCAGGGAGAGGCCGTACACAGATACGCAGTATTTT. Translated: CASRERPYTDTQYF.

The chain is built from TRBV5-1 and TRBJ2-3; D is uncertain. The V gene lost 4 bases and the J gene lost 0 bases, with 15 bases spanning the gap. Germline CDR1 reads SGHRS; CDR2 reads YFSETQ. The CDR3 is 16 residues long. The CDR3 loop reads CASSRIAETSTDTQYF. CDR3 coding DNA: TGCGCCAGCAGCAGGATTGCGGAAACAAGCACAGATACGCAGTATTTT.

This chain uses TRBV5-1 with TRBJ2-1; D remains ambiguous. With 0 bases removed from V and 6 bases from J, the gap between germline ends came to 4 bases. CDR3 length: 12 amino acids. Germline V gene data show CDR1 as SGHRS and CDR2 as YFSETQ. This CDR3 reads CASSLDPNEQFF. The CDR3 bases are TGCGCCAGCAGCTTGGACCCCAATGAGCAGTTCTTC.

The genes are TRBV19 and TRBJ1-2; maybe TRBD1 (6 bases). V was shortened by 7 bases and J by 8 bases, with 14 bases between the two germline ends. The CDR3 covers 12 residues. The germline V gene encodes CDR1 LNHDA and CDR2 SQIVND (reference sequence). Here the CDR3 reads CASTMGGEGYTF. The CDR3 bases are TGTGCCAGTACGATGGGGGGCGAGGGCTACACCTTC.

The chain uses TRBV15 and TRBJ2-7, with 7 bases identical to TRBD1. The CDR3 has 14 residues. V shed 3 bases and J 2 bases; nucleotides not matched to a gene: 4. The V gene's germline CDR1 is LNHNV and CDR2 YYDKDF (reference sequence). The CDR3 nucleotides read TGTGCCACCAGCAGCTTGCAGGGGGCCTACGAGCAGTACTTC. Encoded protein: CATSSLQGAYEQYF.

The chain links TRBV7-2 to TRBJ2-1; 7 bases are shared with TRBD2. Germline V gene sequence: CDR1 SGHTA, CDR2 FQGNSA. The CDR3 is made up of 14 amino acids. J lost 3 bases, V lost 6 bases, and 5 bases had no gene match. The CDR3 sequence is CASRPPGGYNEQFF. CDR3 nucleotide sequence: TGTGCCAGCAGGCCCCCGGGGGGCTACAATGAGCAGTTCTTC.

The gene calls are TRBV18 and TRBJ1-2; unclear D gene. In germline, CDR1 is KGHSH, CDR2 LQKENI. The CDR3 has 17 amino acids. The ends were cut back, 3 bases at V and 3 bases at J, with 20 bases in the middle. The CDR3 coding sequence is TGTGCCAGCTCACCCCCCGTCGATGCCGGGAGGGACTATGGCTACACCTTC. It codes for CASSPPVDAGRDYGYTF.

The chain employs TRBV5-6 and TRBJ1-4; D gene unclear. Germline loops: CDR1 SGHDT, CDR2 YYEEEE. The CDR3 has 13 amino acids. V lost 0 bases and J lost 7, with 7 bases in between. DNA of the CDR3: TGTGCCAGCAGCTTGGAGCCGGGTGAAAAACTGTTTTTT. It is translated as CASSLEPGEKLFF.

This clone was seen only a few times. This chain links TRBV5-4 with TRBJ1-1; 7 nucleotides line up with TRBD1. From germline, CDR1 is SGHNT and CDR2 YYREEE (reference sequence). This CDR3 spans 15 amino acids. V lost 3 bases to trimming and J lost 1 base; unmatched junction nucleotides: 6. The CDR3 sequence is CASSSLGQENTEAFF. CDR3 coding DNA: TGTGCCAGCAGCTCCCTTGGACAGGAGAACACTGAAGCTTTCTTT.